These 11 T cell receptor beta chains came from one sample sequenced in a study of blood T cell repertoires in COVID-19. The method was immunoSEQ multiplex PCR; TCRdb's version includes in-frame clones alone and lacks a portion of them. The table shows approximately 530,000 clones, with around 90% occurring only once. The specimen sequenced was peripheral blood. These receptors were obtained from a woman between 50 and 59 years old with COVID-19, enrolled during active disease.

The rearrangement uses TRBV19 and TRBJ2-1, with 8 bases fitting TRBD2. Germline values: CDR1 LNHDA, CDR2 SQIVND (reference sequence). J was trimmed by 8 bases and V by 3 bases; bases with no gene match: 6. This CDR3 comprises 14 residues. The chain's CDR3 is CASSIGRGYDEQFF. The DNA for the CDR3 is TGTGCCAGTAGTATCGGGAGGGGGTACGATGAGCAGTTCTTC.

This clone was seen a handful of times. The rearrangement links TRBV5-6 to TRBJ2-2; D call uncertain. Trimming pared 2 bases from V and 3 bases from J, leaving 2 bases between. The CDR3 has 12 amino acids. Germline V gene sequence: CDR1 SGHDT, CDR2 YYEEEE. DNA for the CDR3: TGTGCCAGCAGCTTCTACACCGGGGAGCTGTTTTTT. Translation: CASSFYTGELFF.

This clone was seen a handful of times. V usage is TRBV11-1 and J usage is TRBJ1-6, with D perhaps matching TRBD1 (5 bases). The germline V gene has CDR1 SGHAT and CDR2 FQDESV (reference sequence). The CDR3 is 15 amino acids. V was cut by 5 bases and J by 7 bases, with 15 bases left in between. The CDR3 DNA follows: TGTGCCAGCAGCCCTCGTCGGGGGTCGAATTCACCCCTCCACTTT. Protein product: CASSPRRGSNSPLHF.

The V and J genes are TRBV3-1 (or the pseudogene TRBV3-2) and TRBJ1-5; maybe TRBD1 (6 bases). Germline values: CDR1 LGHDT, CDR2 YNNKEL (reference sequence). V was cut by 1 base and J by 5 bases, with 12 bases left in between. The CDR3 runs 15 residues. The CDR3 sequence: CASSQGAGEDQPQHF. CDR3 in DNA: TGTGCCAGCAGCCAAGGGGCAGGGGAAGATCAGCCCCAGCATTTT.

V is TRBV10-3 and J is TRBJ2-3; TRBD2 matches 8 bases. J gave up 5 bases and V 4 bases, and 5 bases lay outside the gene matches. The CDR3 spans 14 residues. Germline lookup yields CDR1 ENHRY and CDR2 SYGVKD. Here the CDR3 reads CAISAAGGEDTQYF. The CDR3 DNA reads TGTGCCATCAGTGCTGCGGGGGGTGAAGATACGCAGTATTTT.

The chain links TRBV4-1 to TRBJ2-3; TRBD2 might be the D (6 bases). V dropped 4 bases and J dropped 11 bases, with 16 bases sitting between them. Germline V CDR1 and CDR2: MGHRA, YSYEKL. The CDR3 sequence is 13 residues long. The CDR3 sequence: CASSPLYQAGQYF. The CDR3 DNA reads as TGCGCCAGCAGCCCGCTGTACCAAGCGGGGCAGTATTTT.

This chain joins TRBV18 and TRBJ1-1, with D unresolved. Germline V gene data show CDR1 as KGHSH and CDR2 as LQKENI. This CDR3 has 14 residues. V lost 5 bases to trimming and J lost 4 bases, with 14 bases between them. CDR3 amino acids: CASSRPPEGTEAFF. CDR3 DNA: TGTGCCAGCTCAAGACCCCCGGAGGGCACTGAAGCTTTCTTT.

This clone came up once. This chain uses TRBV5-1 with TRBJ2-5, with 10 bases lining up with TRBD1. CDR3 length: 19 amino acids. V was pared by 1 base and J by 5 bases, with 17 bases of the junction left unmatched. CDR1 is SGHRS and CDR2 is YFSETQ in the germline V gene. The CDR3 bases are TGCGCCAGCAGCTTGCGAGAGGGAGCGTTCGACAGGGGGCGGGAGACCCAGTACTTC. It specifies CASSLREGAFDRGRETQYF.

The chain's CDR3 is CASSKDRGGNTIYF. The CDR3 nucleotides read TGTGCCAGCAGTAAGGACAGGGGAGGGAACACCATATATTTT. The rearrangement links TRBV27 to TRBJ1-3; 9 nucleotides agree with TRBD1. Losses at the gene ends were 5 bases for V and 7 bases for J; bases not matched to a gene: 6. The CDR3 is 14 amino acids. Germline CDR1 and CDR2: MNHEY and SMNVEV (reference sequence).

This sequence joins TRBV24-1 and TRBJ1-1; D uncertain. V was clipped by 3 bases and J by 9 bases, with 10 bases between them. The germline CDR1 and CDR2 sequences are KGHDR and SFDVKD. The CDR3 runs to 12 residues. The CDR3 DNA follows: TGTGCCACCAGTGATGGAGCCTTACAAGCTTTCTTT. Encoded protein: CATSDGALQAFF.

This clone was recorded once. The chain's CDR3 is CASSLRGSTDTQYF. The CDR3 DNA reads TGTGCCAGCAGTTTACGGGGAAGCACAGATACGCAGTATTTT. The chain links TRBV27 to TRBJ2-3; TRBD2 is a possible D gene (5 bases). Trimming removed 2 bases at V and 0 bases at J, with 6 bases between. This CDR3 spans 14 amino acids. Per germline, CDR1 MNHEY and CDR2 SMNVEV (reference sequence).